This TCR beta chain was recovered during a study of regulatory T cells in long-lasting Graves disease. CDR3 regions were amplified by Arm-PCR using iRepertoire HTBI primers to build TCR beta libraries. TCRdb called the multiplex PCR reads again in MiXCR, with one record for every CDR3 protein. The sample has 400,000 or so distinct CDR3 sequences, around 24% seen once; the top ten hold approximately 28%. This CDR3 region has 14 residues. Trimming cost V 1 base and J 3 bases, with 9 bases left between them. Germline CDR1 reads SGHTA; CDR2 reads FQGNSA. Overall study results and limits: Among the persistent patients, 2,500 to 3,000 public clonotypes were shared, more than the approximately 960 shared among new patients. Persistent Graves' patients possessed reduced TCR diversity relative to recently diagnosed ones.

Specified time point: persistent/refractory GD, antithyroid drugs over 5 years with positive TRAb. Construction of the TCR library relied on RNA isolated from PBMCs. As to this clonotype: What it recognizes is unknown.

The source material was peripheral blood mononuclear cells (PBMCs), sampled when the disease was refractory, from a patient treated with antithyroid drugs. The chain has TRBV7-2 and TRBJ1-1, with D perhaps matching TRBD1 (5 bases). The source is a female donor with Graves disease. The DNA for the CDR3 is TGTGCCAGCAGCTTAGAGGGGCTGTACACTGAAGCTTTCTTT. Translated: CASSLEGLYTEAFF.